This paragraph covers one TCR beta chain sequence. Antigen specificity is unknown. Sequencing was performed with immunoSEQ multiplex PCR; in TCRdb, only in-frame clones are kept and a portion is missing. The sample records roughly 63,000 clones, 85% to 90% being singletons. The sample originates from a study of OX40 agonist ivuxolimab in advanced cancers. The wider study: Ivuxolimab was delivered to patients intravenously every 2 weeks at doses spanning 0.01 to 10 mg/kg. Three patients got partial responses; one had hepatocellular carcinoma and two had cutaneous melanoma. Whole-study results and caveats: Circulating CD4+ and CD8+ T cells showed clonal expansion by week 6 at 0.1 to 3.0 mg/kg.

V was clipped by 3 bases and J by 4 bases, with 15 bases between them. The CDR3 is 16 amino acids. Per the germline V gene, CDR1 is WNHNN and CDR2 is SYGVQD (reference sequence). The sequence came from an adult with an advanced solid tumor such as melanoma, head and neck, liver or kidney cancer. The source material was CD4+ or CD8+ T cells sorted from blood, sampled in a trial of the OX40 agonist ivuxolimab. This chain connects TRBV10-1 to TRBJ2-2; a possible D gene is TRBD1 (6 bases). In DNA form, the CDR3 reads TGCGCCAGCAGTGATACGTTCGGGGACACCACCGGGGAGCTGTTTTTT. Its protein product is CASSDTFGDTTGELFF.